This T cell receptor (beta chain) stems from a study of CD8+ T cells in alopecia areata. Overall study findings and caveats: Many expanded lesional clones remained in scalp and blood on tofacitinib. Lesional scalp, especially alopecia totalis/universalis, showed higher clonality than normal scalp.

Trimming at V came to 2 bases and at J to 4 bases, leaving 3 bases not matched to a gene. This CDR3 comprises 13 residues. Looked up from germline, CDR1 is GTSNPN and CDR2 is SVGIG (reference sequence). A word on this clone: Its antigen is not identified.

The treatment denotes: oral pan-JAK inhibitor, 5-10 mg twice daily. Investigators isolated RNA and reverse transcribed it into cDNA to act as the sequencing template. Clones were sequenced by immunoSEQ multiplex PCR, and TCRdb holds only the in-frame ones, with some missing. This table holds approximately 180,000 clones, more than 50% found once. The V call is TRBV30, the J call TRBJ1-2; 8 bases are shared with TRBD1. Sample: CD4+ T cells sorted from blood, taken at week 24, from a patient treated with tofacitinib. This clonotype was obtained from a human donor with alopecia areata. DNA of the CDR3: TGTGCCTGGAGTTACAGGGGGACCTATGGCTACACCTTC. Its protein is CAWSYRGTYGYTF.